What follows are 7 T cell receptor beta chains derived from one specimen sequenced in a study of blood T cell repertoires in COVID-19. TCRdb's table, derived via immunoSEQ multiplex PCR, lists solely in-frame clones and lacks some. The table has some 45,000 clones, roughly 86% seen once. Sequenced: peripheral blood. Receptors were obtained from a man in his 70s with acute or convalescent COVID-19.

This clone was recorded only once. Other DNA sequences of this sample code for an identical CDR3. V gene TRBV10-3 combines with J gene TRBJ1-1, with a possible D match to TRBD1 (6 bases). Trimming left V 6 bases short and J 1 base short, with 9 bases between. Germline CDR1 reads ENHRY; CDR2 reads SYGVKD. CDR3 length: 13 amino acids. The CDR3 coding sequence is TGTGCCATCAGCCGACAGGAGAACACTGAAGCTTTCTTT. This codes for CAISRQENTEAFF.

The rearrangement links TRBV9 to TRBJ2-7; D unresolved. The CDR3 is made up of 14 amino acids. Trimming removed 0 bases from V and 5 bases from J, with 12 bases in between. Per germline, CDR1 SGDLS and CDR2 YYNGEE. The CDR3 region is CASSVVPNTHEQYF. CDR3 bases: TGTGCCAGCAGCGTAGTCCCAAACACCCACGAGCAGTACTTC.

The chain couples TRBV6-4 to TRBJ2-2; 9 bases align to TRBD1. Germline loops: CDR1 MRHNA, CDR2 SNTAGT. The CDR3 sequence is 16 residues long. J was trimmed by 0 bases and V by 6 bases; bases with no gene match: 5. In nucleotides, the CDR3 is TGTGCCAGCAGCCGGGGACAGGGCGCGAACACCGGGGAGCTGTTTTTT. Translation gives CASSRGQGANTGELFF.

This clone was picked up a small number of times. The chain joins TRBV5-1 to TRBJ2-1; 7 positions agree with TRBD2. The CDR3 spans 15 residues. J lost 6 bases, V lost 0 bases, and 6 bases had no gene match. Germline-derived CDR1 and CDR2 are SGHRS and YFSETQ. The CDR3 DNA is TGCGCCAGCAGCTTGGTCGGGACTACCCCCAATGAGCAGTTCTTC. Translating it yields CASSLVGTTPNEQFF.

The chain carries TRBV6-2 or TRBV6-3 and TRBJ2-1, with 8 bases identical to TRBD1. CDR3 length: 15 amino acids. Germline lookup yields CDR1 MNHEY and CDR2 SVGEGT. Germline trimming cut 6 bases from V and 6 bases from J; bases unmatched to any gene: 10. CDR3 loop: CASSSGQVISNEQFF. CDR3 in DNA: TGTGCCAGCAGCTCGGGACAGGTAATAAGCAATGAGCAGTTCTTC.

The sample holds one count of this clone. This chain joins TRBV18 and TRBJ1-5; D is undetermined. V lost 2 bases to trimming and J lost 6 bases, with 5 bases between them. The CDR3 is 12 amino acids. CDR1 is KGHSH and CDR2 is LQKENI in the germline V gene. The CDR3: CASSPEAQPQHF. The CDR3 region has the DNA TGTGCCAGCTCACCAGAGGCTCAGCCCCAGCATTTT. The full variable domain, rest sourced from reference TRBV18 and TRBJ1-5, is NAGVMQNPRHLVRRRGQEARLRCSPMKGHSHVYWYRQLPEEGLKFMVYLQKENIIDESGMPKERFSAEFPKEGPSILRIQQVVRGDSAAYFCASSPEAQPQHFGDGTRLSIL.

DNA of the CDR3: TGCGCCAGCAGCGTGGGACAGTTGATGAACACTGAAGCTTTCTTT. Amino acids: CASSVGQLMNTEAFF. V gene TRBV5-1 combines with J gene TRBJ1-1, with TRBD1 identical over 7 bases. The length of the CDR3 is 15 residues. V lost 4 bases and J lost 0; bases outside the gene matches: 6. CDR1 is SGHRS and CDR2 is YFSETQ in the germline V gene.